This TCR beta chain was retrieved from a study of cytomegalovirus exposure and HLA in healthy donors (dated by TCRdb to about 2017). Broadly, across the study: In an earlier analysis of 587 of the donors, approximately 260 Gb of sequence data and 90 million to 120 million unique TCR beta sequences from about 190 million T cells were reported. An early release covering over 500 HLA-typed donors comprised about 300 gigabases of sequencing data and around 80 million unique TCR sequences. Among the roughly 400 genotyped donors, more than 70% belonged to the genetic ancestry cluster associated with self-reported Caucasian donors. The aim of the study was to test whether cataloging public T cell receptors could identify signatures of past pathogen exposure. The T cell repertoires of around 730 subjects were profiled by immunosequencing and related to cytomegalovirus serostatus. Along with the roughly 670-subject first cohort, a separate validation cohort of around 120 different subjects was used. To predict cytomegalovirus infection status, the study combined high-throughput TCR immunosequencing, statistical association of individual TCRs with disease status, and machine learning. A later analysis re-examined previously published TCR beta repertoires from 500 to 700 donors and added high-resolution HLA genotyping to investigate patterns of TCR occurrence. The later analysis used no new phenotypic data to find candidate immune exposures, relying instead on TCR beta sequences and their occurrence across donors. In an earlier analysis of more than 550 of the donors, high-throughput TCR beta sequencing was used to judge whether each TCR beta V gene segment behaved as functional or pseudogenic. Donor age, sex, ethnicity and CMV serostatus were collected together with the repertoire data. A later genetic analysis used genome-wide SNP genotypes for about 60% of the roughly 700 donors, treating that subset as a discovery cohort. Every discovery cohort repertoire had been produced on one sequencing platform. HLA typing included class I and class II loci at four-digit resolution. The number of typed donors differed by locus: about 620-640 for A, B, C, DRB1 and DQB1; approximately 520 for DQA1; around 610 for DPA1; and around 470 for DPB1. A handful of DR-DQ haplotypes were handled as single units for association and clustering because linkage in the cohort was strong. Among about 410 genotyped donors of the cohort, an average of roughly 230,000 unique TCR beta nucleotide sequences was sequenced per donor, of which approximately 18% were non-productive. What the research found in general, with its limitations: In a later analysis, most CMV-associated TCR beta chains were found to appear HLA-restricted, with HLA associations seemingly driven largely by CMV exposure. This cohort had only TCR beta chains sequenced, and the lack of alpha or paired-chain data limited which features could be detected. Immune exposure information for the cohort was limited to CMV serostatus. A total of fewer than 200 TCR beta chains were listed by the study as associated with cytomegalovirus. The authors suggested that the approach could potentially be extended to other disease states and immunological phenotypes. In a later analysis, the rate of TCR association differed among HLA loci, with DRB1 alleles having the most associated TCRs and HLA-C alleles having the fewest. Across donors, most TCR sequences were observed very rarely, whereas some public TCRs were present in many individuals. A further reported finding was that TCR beta sequences accurately predicted the HLA-A and HLA-B alleles for most subjects in the first cohort. Correlated functional status among segregating V segments might reflect linkage disequilibrium, but an unknown experimental factor could not be ruled out. In a later analysis, several top co-occurrence clusters were reported to appear linked to parvovirus B19, influenza, CMV and Epstein-Barr virus. Roughly 17 rarely observed V segments, including chromosome 9 orphons, were excluded from the earlier analysis of almost 600 of the donors because counts were too low. The classifier was reported to diagnose cytomegalovirus status with high specificity and sensitivity in both the original and validation cohorts. Some IMGT-functional V segments, including TRBV6-2 and TRBV6-3, could not be told apart with the 87-base-pair reads, so those segments were excluded. A later analysis found that HLA-associated TCR beta chains were more clonally expanded and had lower generation probabilities than equally common non-associated chains. At a false discovery rate of 0.05, a later analysis linked 16,951 TCR beta sequences to specific HLA alleles. Roughly uniform sequencing depth across donors was assumed in presence/absence analyses, although this assumption may not hold. Because HLA typing was unavailable for some donors at each locus, only the typed subset was used in association tests. A later genetic analysis reported fewer N-insertions in productive TCRs among donors in an Asian-associated ancestry cluster than the approximately 700-donor mean. In an earlier analysis of more than 500 of the donors, most TCR beta V segments appeared in productive rearrangements about 87% or about 30% of the time, broadly matching IMGT annotations. Assigning TCR associations to individual alleles was difficult when HLA alleles, especially DR and DQ, strongly co-occurred. A cluster of highly shared sequence variants was judged likely to be a technical artifact of the sequencing pipeline. Three of the identified cytomegalovirus-associated TCR beta chains were confirmed in vitro to be specific for cytomegalovirus antigens. In a later genetic analysis, a missense DCLRE1C variant was associated with V-gene and J-gene trimming of TCR beta chains, and the association was replicated in an independent cohort.

Receptor amplification or capture employed the immunoSEQ multiplex PCR assay. For the multiplex PCR, a mixture combining 60 forward primers for TCR Vbeta segments and 13 reverse primers for TCR Jbeta segments was used. The CDR3 region of rearranged TCR beta genes was amplified from genomic DNA by a multiplex PCR assay. On the Illumina HiSeq System, the amplified TCR beta libraries were sequenced as 87-base-pair reads. In the source study's methods: In a later analysis, tens of millions of unique TCR beta chains were counted across the 500 to 850 repertoires, and about 9.9 million of these chains were shared by at least two donors. Raw reads were error-corrected and collapsed into unique sequences by a nearest-neighbor algorithm in which closely related sequences were merged to remove PCR and sequencing errors. V, D and J gene segments were assigned by aligning CDR3 sequences to IMGT reference sequences. For a sequence to be retained, at least a six-nucleotide match to both a V gene segment and a J gene segment was required. Rearrangements were classified as productive when the CDR3 lacked stop codons and remained in frame with V and J, and all other rearrangements were classified as non-productive. CDR3 was defined according to IMGT convention as the region running from the second conserved V-encoded cysteine to the conserved J-encoded phenylalanine. Sequences without an unambiguous match to a single V gene segment were excluded from the earlier analysis of 450 to 650 of the donors. In an earlier analysis of approximately 560 of the donors, a V segment was called functional when productive rearrangements were above 56.7%, and segregating when the standard deviation between donors exceeded 5%. A statistical classification framework was built to diagnose cytomegalovirus status from the catalog of TCR beta chain sequences. In a later analysis, V and J genes were assigned by comparing TCR nucleotide sequences against IMGT/GENE-DB human TR gene sequences. Using the TCRdist pipeline, a later analysis assigned CDR3 sequences along with most-parsimonious VDJ recombination scenarios. In a later analysis, every TCR beta chain was defined by the combination of its CDR3 amino acid sequence and its V-gene family, and reads without a unique V-gene family were dropped. As a way to deal with suspected cross-contamination and a sequencing artifact, a later analysis dropped 450 to 600 nucleotide sequences that were highly shared and had low generation probability. For each public chain, a later analysis derived a clonal expansion index from normalized ranks of inferred template counts within each repertoire. A later analysis computed generation probabilities with a VDJ recombination model fitted to out-of-frame rearrangements, and checked the results against IGoR. In a later analysis, TCR-TCR, TCR-HLA and TCR-CMV co-occurrence was scored with hypergeometric tests, and a repertoire-size bias correction was applied to TCR pairs. In a later analysis, false discovery rates were estimated by permuting HLA or CMV assignments 20 times. A later analysis grouped co-occurring TCRs with DBSCAN, adding TCRdist sequence similarity when clustering within HLA-allele-positive subsets. For co-occurrence clustering, repertoires with fewer than 30,000 or more than 120,000 public chains were excluded, along with a handful of repertoires with anomalous nucleotide sharing. The source is immuneACCESS, and TCRdb retained only in-frame sequences with V and J called. Part of the clones is not carried over; for the studies checked, unresolved V genes explain less than half of this, and the remainder is unexplained. Clonal size and the V and J genes are those of that table, whereas D and trimming came from the DNA. A total of tens of thousands of clones appear in this sample, 65% to 80% of them only once. The ten most abundant clones make up approximately 21% of the sample.

CDR3 length: 13 amino acids, cysteine to phenylalanine. Left in the record is the CDR3 DNA by itself, 39 bases read in frame from the first base. The germline V gene specifies SGHRS as CDR1 and YFSETQ as CDR2. V trim: 5 bases; J trim: 4 bases; unmatched bases: 5. The cohort consisted of 600 to 750 healthy bone marrow donors. All cohort members were sampled while nominally healthy, although unrecorded immune exposures were likely present. The donor was CMV seropositive and belonged to the group of some 290 seropositive cohort members. Each donor provided a peripheral blood sample, and peripheral blood mononuclear cells were used for TCR beta sequencing. Genomic DNA was extracted from the blood cell samples with the Qiagen DNeasy Blood Extraction Kit. About this clone: The clone's antigen remains unknown. Base qualities are not provided; no much larger clone lies one nucleotide away.

The sequence was obtained from a man aged 40-50 years in good health and CMV-seropositive. Sequences were obtained from PBMCs. Recombination connected TRBV5-1 to TRBJ1-2; 7 bases in between match TRBD1. Here the CDR3 is given as CASSRDSSYGYTF. Here is the DNA: TGCGCCAGCAGTCGGGACAGTTCCTATGGCTACACCTTC.